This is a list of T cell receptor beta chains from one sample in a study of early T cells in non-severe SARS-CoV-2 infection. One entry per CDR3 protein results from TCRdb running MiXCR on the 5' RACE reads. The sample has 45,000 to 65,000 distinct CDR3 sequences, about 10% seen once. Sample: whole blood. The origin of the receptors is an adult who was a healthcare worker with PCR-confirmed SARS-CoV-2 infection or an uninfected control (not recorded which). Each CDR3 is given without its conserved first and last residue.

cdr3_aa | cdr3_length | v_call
ASSRSKNEKLF | 11 | TRBV7-2
ASSVPSMGEQY | 11 | TRBV28
ASSPWEGTYNEQF | 13 | TRBV7-9
ASSRRTGDGGNAKNIQY | 17 | TRBV6-5
ASSSISAEAF | 10 | TRBV6-5
SASRFLGNEQF | 11 | TRBV20-1
ASSSLYEQY | 9 | TRBV12-3/TRBV12-4
ASSLGPSYNEQF | 12 | TRBV7-3
ASSSFPGRSYYEQY | 14 | TRBV12-3/TRBV12-4
ASSLPGAVF | 9 | TRBV12-3/TRBV12-4
SVEAGANTGELF | 12 | TRBV29-1
SAGTGTSGGFNEQF | 14 | TRBV20-1
ASSLSAGGPGEQF | 13 | TRBV7-3
ASSPTSGRNEQF | 12 | TRBV7-2
ARTLEGGPAYEQY | 13 | TRBV30
AWGTGPYEQY | 10 | TRBV30
SVTARSDTEAF | 11 | TRBV29-1